The source of this T cell receptor (beta chain) is a study of CD8+CD57+ T cells in acquired aplastic anemia (dated by TCRdb to between 2018 and 2020). Regarding the complete study: DNA extracted from sorted CD4+ and CD8+ cells had a mean of 3.2 ug, with a range of roughly 0.2 to 27.4 ug. CD8+CD57+ expansion was defined as frequency above the mean frequency observed in healthy subjects. Summary of the overall study and its limitations: Between patients and healthy controls, no significant difference in CD8+ Simpson's diversity was found (P=0.060). Roughly 30 CD8+ CDR3 sequences were found to be shared between patients and controls, but these sequences appeared to be highly expressed in patients and within the immunodominant clones of the patients.

For this clonotype: The target of this receptor is not known. Per-nucleotide qualities are absent, and no much larger clonotype sits a single base away.

TCR beta VDJ combination and CDR3 sequence profiling used genomic DNA as the template. An Illumina HiSeq 2000 was used for TCR repertoire sequencing. The authors processed their data as follows. TRBV/TRBJ rearrangement plots, CDR3 size and DJ length profiles, and Simpson's diversity index were used to evaluate the repertoires. The most abundant DNA sequence in the deep sequencing data was taken as the immunodominant clone. CDR3 amino acid sequences were screened for sharing across subjects and were compared with published repertoires and the VDJdb database. TCRdb passed the public sequencing reads through fastp at Q25 and MiXCR, retaining productive beta sequences. Entries that share a CDR3 protein sequence are merged under the most common genes and DNA. For this entry, the V and J calls and clone size follow TCRdb and not the study's own pipeline. For this sample there are about 160,000 distinct CDR3 sequences; around half appear just once. About 31% of the sample lies in the top ten.

CDR1 SNHLY and CDR2 FYNNEI were looked up in the germline V gene. Its CDR3 holds 14 amino acids, cysteine through phenylalanine. The CDR3 DNA has 42 bases and is translated from base 1. V lost 6 bases and J lost 6 bases, and the count of bases not matched to a germline gene is 10. Patients chosen for sequencing had shown expansion of CD8+CD57+ cells by flow cytometry. All patients had severe acquired aplastic anemia diagnosed by International Study of Aplastic Anemia and Agranulocytosis and Camitta criteria. No therapy had been received by the patients at the time of blood sampling. In the study, sorted CD4+ and CD8+ blood T cells from patients with severe aplastic anemia and from healthy subjects underwent deep sequencing of TCR repertoires. In the USA, patient enrollment took place under clinicaltrials.gov protocols 00001620, 01623167, 00001397, 00071045, 00081523 and 00961064. Ficoll-Paque density gradient centrifugation was used to isolate peripheral blood mononuclear cells. CD4+ and CD8+ T cells were sorted by FACS or magnetic beads before DNA extraction.

The sequence came from a human donor with aplastic anemia. The chain uses TRBV2 and TRBJ1-2, and TRBD1 matches 7 of the central bases. The sequenced sample consisted of sorted CD4+, CD8+, or CD8+CD57+ T cells (not recorded which) from PBMCs. The sequenced DNA: TGTGCCAGCAGGACAGGGCCGGGCAAGGATGGCTACACCTTC. It translates as CASRTGPGKDGYTF.